The T cell receptor beta chain described here comes from a study of control samples from healthy donors and cancer patients. From germline, CDR1 is DFQATT and CDR2 SNEGSKA (reference sequence). Trimming stripped 3 bases from V and 8 bases from J, with 9 bases between. The CDR3 runs to 11 residues. Repertoires were generated with immunoSEQ multiplex PCR, while TCRdb's copy carries only in-frame clones and drops some. The table lists more than 150,000 clones, approximately 90% of them singletons. This rearrangement joins TRBV20-1 to TRBJ2-3, with D possibly being TRBD2 (6 bases). Sequenced: blood. This TCR was recovered from a woman in her thirties in good health. The CDR3 spells CSARGRGTQYF. Here the CDR3 DNA reads TGCAGTGCTAGGGGGCGGGGTACGCAGTATTTT.